Listed below are T cell receptor beta chains from one sample, sequenced in a study of blood T cell repertoires in COVID-19. The method was immunoSEQ multiplex PCR; TCRdb's version includes in-frame clones alone and lacks a portion of them. The table shows 210,000 or so clones, with 84% occurring only once. The sequenced sample consisted of peripheral blood. These receptors originate from a human donor in a cohort sampled during active COVID-19. CDR3s include the opening cysteine and the closing phenylalanine or tryptophan. D genes are given only for firm matches. Clone size is shown for a subset of rows, as once, few, many or a class of expanded clone.

TRBV5-1	TRBJ2-5	.	.	TGCGCCAGCAGCTTGGAATCTACAGGGCTCGAGACCCAGTACTTC	CASSLESTGLETQYF
TRBV7-9	TRBJ1-5	.	.	TGTGCCAGCAGTCTATCGGGGGATCAGCCCCAGCATTTT	CASSLSGDQPQHF
TRBV19	TRBJ2-1	TRBD2	.	TGTGCCAGTAGTATATTAGCGGGGGCGGCCAATGAGCAGTTCTTC	CASSILAGAANEQFF
TRBV6-5	TRBJ2-7	.	.	TGTGCCAGCAGTCCGCGGACAGCGCTCTACGAGCAGTACTTC	CASSPRTALYEQYF
TRBV7-2	TRBJ2-3	.	.	TGTGCCAGCAGCTCCTCCAGCGGCGCAGATACGCAGTATTTT	CASSSSSGADTQYF
TRBV19	TRBJ1-2	.	many	TGTGCCAGTACCCCCCCTGGACAGCCACGCTATGGCTACACCTTC	CASTPPGQPRYGYTF
TRBV5-1	TRBJ1-6	.	.	TGCGCCAGCAGCTACACCTATAATTCACCCCTCCACTTT	CASSYTYNSPLHF
TRBV7-9	TRBJ2-6	TRBD1	.	TGTGCCAGCAGCACCGTCAGGGGGACTGGGGCCAACGTCCTGACTTTC	CASSTVRGTGANVLTF
TRBV6-4	TRBJ2-1	.	.	TGTGCCAGCACTTTTAACAATGAGCAGTTCTTC	CASTFNNEQFF
TRBV3-1/TRBV3-2	TRBJ1-3	.	.	TGTGCCAGCAGCCATACAGTCTCTGGAAACACCATATATTTT	CASSHTVSGNTIYF
TRBV18	TRBJ2-7	.	.	TGTGCCAGCTCACCAGAGCTACTCAACTCCTACGAGCAGTACTTC	CASSPELLNSYEQYF
TRBV24-1	TRBJ2-1	.	.	TGTGCCACCAGTGATCCGGGAGCCACCACGGGTGAGCAGTTCTTC	CATSDPGATTGEQFF
TRBV7-2	TRBJ1-5	.	.	TGTGCCAGCAGCTACCTTGGACTTAATCAGCCCCAGCATTTT	CASSYLGLNQPQHF
TRBV5-1	TRBJ1-6	.	.	TGCGCCAGCAGACAGGGCGACAATTCACCCCTCCACTTT	CASRQGDNSPLHF
TRBV24-1	TRBJ1-5	.	few	TGTGCCACCAGTGACCCCAGAGGGACCCAGCATTTT	CATSDPRGTQHF
TRBV28	TRBJ1-2	TRBD1	.	TGTGCCAGCTCCACATATCAGGACAGGGACTTC	CASSTYQDRDF
TRBV14	TRBJ1-3	.	.	TGTGCCAGCAGCCGAGCTGGTGGTGGAAACACCATATATTTT	CASSRAGGGNTIYF
TRBV11-2	TRBJ1-4	.	few	TGTGCCAGCAGCCCAACGGGAGCGGGTTTGTCTAATGAAAAACTGTTTTTT	CASSPTGAGLSNEKLFF
TRBV29-1	TRBJ2-7	TRBD1	.	TGCAGCGTTGAAGGGACAGGGTTCGGCGACGAGCAGTACTTC	CSVEGTGFGDEQYF
TRBV2	TRBJ2-3	TRBD1	few	TGTGCCAGCAGATCACGGGACAGACTCACAGATACGCAGTATTTT	CASRSRDRLTDTQYF
TRBV9	TRBJ1-1	.	.	TGTGCCAGCAGCGCGCGCCGAGAGGCCTCAGAAGCTTTCTTT	CASSARREASEAFF
TRBV5-1	TRBJ2-6	.	.	TGCGCCAGCAGCTCCGTTGTTATGTCTGGGGCCAACGTCCTGACTTTC	CASSSVVMSGANVLTF
TRBV24-1	TRBJ2-2	.	.	TGTGCCACCAGTGATTTGCCAGGGTCAGGCACCGGGGAGCTGTTTTTT	CATSDLPGSGTGELFF
TRBV6-6	TRBJ2-5	.	.	TGTGCCAGCAGTTCGCAATCCCGACAGTTTGAAGAGACCCAGTACTTC	CASSSQSRQFEETQYF
TRBV28	TRBJ2-7	TRBD2	.	TGTGCCAGCAGTTTATCGGGACTAGCAGACTACGAGCAGTACTTC	CASSLSGLADYEQYF
TRBV5-1	TRBJ1-2	TRBD1	.	TGCGCCAGCAGCTTGGGGGGACAGAAGAACTATGGCTACACCTTC	CASSLGGQKNYGYTF
TRBV7-9	TRBJ2-1	.	.	TGTGCCAGCAGCTTAGAGGCTAGCAGATTAGCCCAGCAGTTCTTC	CASSLEASRLAQQFF
TRBV19	TRBJ2-3	.	.	TGTGCCAGTAGTATGGCAGACACAGATACGCAGTATTTT	CASSMADTDTQYF
TRBV7-2	TRBJ2-3	TRBD2	.	TGTGCCAGCAGCCTTGTCCTAGCGGGCACAGATACGCAGTATTTT	CASSLVLAGTDTQYF
TRBV3-1/TRBV3-2	TRBJ1-1	.	once	TGTGCCAGCAGCCAGGGAGCGGGGTTCGCTGAAGCTTTCTTT	CASSQGAGFAEAFF
TRBV5-1	TRBJ1-4	.	many	TGCGCCAGCAGCTTCGGGGAGAGGGAAAAACTGTTTTTT	CASSFGEREKLFF
TRBV19	TRBJ1-6	TRBD1	.	TGTGCCAGCGCTCTTTTGGGGGACAGGAAAGGGTCTTCGGCGGCGGCCCCCCCCCTCCACTTT	CASALLGDRKGSSAAAPPLHF
TRBV6-5	TRBJ1-6	TRBD1	.	TGTGCCAGCAGTTACTCGCCGGGACAGAATAATTCACCCCTCCACTTT	CASSYSPGQNNSPLHF
TRBV5-4	TRBJ2-7	.	.	TGTGCCAGCTGGGCTGCGGGGTCCCGCGAGCAGTACTTC	CASWAAGSREQYF
TRBV6-5	TRBJ1-6	TRBD1	.	TGTGCCAGCAGTTATTTGGGACAGTATTCACCCCTCCACTTT	CASSYLGQYSPLHF
TRBV9	TRBJ1-2	.	.	TGTGCCAGCAGGAGGTCGGGGGAAGCTAATGGCTACACCTTC	CASRRSGEANGYTF
TRBV2	TRBJ1-6	.	.	TGTGCCAGCAGGGGGAGATTCTCCCATTCACCCCTCCACTTT	CASRGRFSHSPLHF
TRBV4-2	TRBJ1-2	TRBD1	.	TGTGCCAGCAGCCAAGGTTACAGGGGTGAGGGTGGCTACACCTTC	CASSQGYRGEGGYTF
TRBV5-1	TRBJ1-2	TRBD1	.	TGCGCCAGCAGCTCGCAGGGACAGTCGGATCGCTACACCTTC	CASSSQGQSDRYTF
TRBV2	TRBJ2-2	.	once	TGTGCCAGCAGTGAACGAGTCGCGGGGTTGAACGGGGAGCTGTTTTTT	CASSERVAGLNGELFF
TRBV5-8	TRBJ1-1	.	.	TGTGCCAGCAGCTTATTACTCGGTTTCTTCTTT	CASSLLLGFFF
TRBV6-4	TRBJ2-2	.	once	TGTGCCAGCAGAAAAGGACAGTTCACCGGGGAGCTGTTTTTT	CASRKGQFTGELFF
TRBV5-1	TRBJ2-3	.	.	TGCGCCAGTTACCGTCTTACCGGGGGCACAGATACGCAGTATTTT	CASYRLTGGTDTQYF
TRBV5-5	TRBJ2-3	.	.	TGTGCCAGCAGCTTGGGAGGGTTCGGGTTTACAGATACGCAGTATTTT	CASSLGGFGFTDTQYF